This T cell receptor beta chain comes out of a study of CD8 T cells in ankylosing spondylitis. As for this clonotype: A much larger clone differs from this one at a single base, so this may be a read error.

One entry per CDR3 protein, called by TCRdb with MiXCR from the 5' RACE reads. The sample lists 250,000 to 350,000 distinct CDR3 sequences; over 15% were seen once. Germline-derived CDR1 and CDR2 are DFQATT and SNEGSKA (reference sequence). The CDR3 runs to 13 residues. V was shortened by 3 bases and J by 5 bases, with 12 bases between the two germline ends. This rearrangement joins TRBV20-1 to TRBJ2-3; possible D gene TRBD1, 5 bases. Source material: blood, either unsorted or a sorted T cell fraction (not recorded which). The TCR was taken from a male donor with ankylosing spondylitis or in good health (not recorded which). DNA of the CDR3: TGCAGTGCTAGTGCAGGACACAAAGATACGCAGTATTTT. Translating it yields CSASAGHKDTQYF.